The 20 T cell receptor beta chains given below trace back to one sample, sequenced in a study of Graves' ophthalmopathy and Graves' hyperthyroidism. RNA served as the template for amplifying TCR beta CDR3 regions. First-round RT-PCR relied on HTBI primers, and a second-round multiplex PCR came next. TCRdb reprocessed the multiplex PCR reads via MiXCR and lists one record per CDR3 protein. In the table there are about 240,000 distinct CDR3 sequences, 45% to 55% of which are singletons. The sequenced material came from peripheral blood. Source of these receptors: an adult man with Graves' ophthalmopathy.

The rearrangement uses TRBV5-1 and TRBJ1-2; 7 bases fit TRBD1. The CDR3 spans 15 residues. Germline trimming cut 4 bases from V and 4 bases from J; bases unmatched to any gene: 10. Looked up from germline, CDR1 is SGHRS and CDR2 is YFSETQ. This CDR3 reads CASSQGRQGPYGYTF. CDR3 nucleotide sequence: TGCGCCAGCAGCCAAGGACGACAGGGTCCCTATGGCTACACCTTC.

This clonotype showed up just a few times. The chain couples TRBV5-6 to TRBJ1-1; 8 positions match TRBD1. This CDR3 comprises 15 residues. After removal of 4 bases from V and 4 bases from J, the junction contained 9 bases not matched to a gene. Germline V CDR1 and CDR2: SGHDT, YYEEEE. The CDR3 sequence is CASSDDRGLGTEAFF. In DNA form, the CDR3 reads TGTGCCAGCAGCGATGACAGGGGCCTGGGCACTGAAGCTTTCTTT.

This rearrangement joins TRBV7-2 to TRBJ2-5; tentatively, D is TRBD1 (5 bases). Trimming shortened V by 5 bases and J by 5 bases, and 18 bases separated the two germline ends. The CDR3 extends over 15 amino acids. Germline V gene lookup returns CDR1 SGHTA and CDR2 FQGNSA. CDR3 nucleotide sequence: TGTGCCAGCAGCCCTAGTGGGGCTATAGGGGAGACCCAGTACTTC. It codes for CASSPSGAIGETQYF.

The rearrangement uses TRBV19 and TRBJ2-2, with D uncertain. The CDR3 is 14 residues long. V lost 7 bases to trimming and J lost 4 bases, with 13 bases between them. Germline CDR1 reads LNHDA; CDR2 reads SQIVND (reference sequence). Here the CDR3 DNA reads TGTGCCAGTAAAGCAGGACCAGCCACCGGGGAGCTGTTTTTT. It encodes CASKAGPATGELFF.

The rearrangement links TRBV9 to TRBJ1-2, with D possibly TRBD1 on 5 matching bases. The germline V gene encodes CDR1 SGDLS and CDR2 YYNGEE. V was shortened by 3 bases and J by 3 bases, with 18 bases between the two germline ends. This CDR3 is 16 amino acids long. The CDR3 region has the DNA TGTGCCAGCAGCGCCCCTCAGGGCGCAGAGGACTATGGCTACACCTTC. Residues: CASSAPQGAEDYGYTF.

This chain uses TRBV7-8 with TRBJ1-1, with 9 bases lining up with TRBD1. The germline V gene has CDR1 SGHVS and CDR2 FQNEAQ. V trimming: 6 bases; J trimming: 5 bases; junction bases outside the gene matches: 7. The CDR3 has 14 amino acids. For the CDR3, the DNA is TGTGCCAGCAGAACCACAGGGGGCGGAACTGAAGCTTTCTTT. This translates into CASRTTGGGTEAFF.

This clonotype was seen many times. The chain joins TRBV29-1 to TRBJ1-1; 9 bases agree with TRBD1. Germline assignment: CDR1 SQVTM and CDR2 ANQGSEA. The CDR3 has 12 residues. J was trimmed by 11 bases and V by 4 bases; bases with no gene match: 8. This chain's CDR3 is CSVGGTGHLAFF. The CDR3 nucleotides are TGCAGCGTTGGAGGGACAGGGCATTTGGCTTTCTTT.

This clonotype was observed a few times. The V call is TRBV24-1, the J call TRBJ2-7; tentative D call: TRBD2 (7 bases). V was clipped by 4 bases and J by 3 bases, with 12 bases between them. Germline CDR1 reads KGHDR; CDR2 reads SFDVKD. The CDR3 loop spans 14 amino acids. The DNA for the CDR3 is TGTGCCACCAGTGAGGGGGGGCAGTACTACGAGCAGTACTTC. As protein: CATSEGGQYYEQYF.

Comments on this clonotype: One junction end disagrees with the germline gene, perhaps due to a read error. This chain joins TRBV24-1 and TRBJ2-7, with D unclear. The germline V gene has CDR1 KGHDR and CDR2 SFDVKD. The CDR3 is 11 residues long. CDR3 sequence reads: CATSGTYEQCF. The CDR3 DNA reads as TGTGCCACCAGTGGTACCTACGAGCAGTGCTTC.

The chain joins TRBV7-2 to TRBJ2-7; 12 positions match TRBD2. CDR1 is SGHTA, CDR2 FQGNSA, per germline. Trimming at V came to 6 bases and at J to 4 bases, leaving 4 bases not matched to a gene. The CDR3 is made up of 14 amino acids. The CDR3 spells CASSSSGRDYEQYF. The CDR3 DNA sequence: TGTGCCAGCAGTTCTAGCGGGAGGGATTACGAGCAGTACTTC.

The chain links TRBV4-1 to TRBJ2-7, with 9 bases that match TRBD2. J was trimmed by 0 bases and V by 6 bases; bases with no gene match: 6. The germline CDR1 and CDR2 sequences are MGHRA and YSYEKL. This CDR3 is 15 amino acids long. The CDR3: CASRRLAGSSYEQYF. The DNA for the CDR3 is TGCGCCAGCAGACGTCTAGCGGGAAGCTCCTACGAGCAGTACTTC.

CDR3 region: CASSRGSDFYEQYF. CDR3 DNA: TGTGCCAGCAGCCGCGGATCCGACTTTTACGAGCAGTACTTC. The chain couples TRBV7-9 to TRBJ2-7; D remains unclear. V shed 5 bases and J shed 4 bases, with 15 bases lying between them. The CDR3 is 14 residues long. Per germline, CDR1 SEHNR and CDR2 FQNEAQ (reference sequence).

Comment on this clonotype: At one end, the junction sequence differs from germline, possibly due to a read error. The DNA of the CDR3 is TGTGCCAGCAGTCGTGGGGCTAGTGACGAGACCCAGTACTTC. This codes for CASSRGASDETQYF. V is TRBV10-3 and J is TRBJ2-5, with a weak D call TRBD1 (5 bases). CDR3 size: 14 residues. From germline, CDR1 is ENHRY and CDR2 SYGVKD.

This clonotype was counted only a few times. The V and J genes are TRBV19 and TRBJ1-4; D gene uncertain. The CDR3 has 13 residues. The germline V gene encodes CDR1 LNHDA and CDR2 SQIVND (reference sequence). Trimming shortened V by 7 bases and J by 0 bases, and 6 bases separated the two germline ends. As DNA, the CDR3 is TGTGCCAGTATTGATGCAACTAATGAAAAACTGTTTTTT. Translation: CASIDATNEKLFF.

The genes are TRBV7-2 and TRBJ1-2, with 7 bases that match TRBD1. CDR3 length: 14 amino acids. Trimming cost V 6 bases and J 3 bases; bases outside gene matches: 7. CDR1 SGHTA and CDR2 FQGNSA come from the germline V gene. CDR3 coding DNA: TGTGCCAGCAGTCCACAGGGGATGGACTATGGCTACACCTTC. Its translation: CASSPQGMDYGYTF.

The chain joins TRBV20-1 to TRBJ1-1, with 7 positions matching TRBD1. Germline V gene lookup returns CDR1 DFQATT and CDR2 SNEGSKA (reference sequence). The CDR3 extends over 11 amino acids. With 3 bases clipped from V and 7 bases from J, the junction kept 2 bases outside the gene matches. The CDR3 reads CSARGQFEAFF. The CDR3 DNA reads TGCAGTGCTAGGGGACAGTTTGAAGCTTTCTTT.

Comment on this clonotype: One junction end disagrees with the germline gene, perhaps due to a read error. This chain uses TRBV2 with TRBJ2-2; D is tentatively TRBD1 or TRBD2 (7 bases each). The CDR3 runs to 18 residues. Germline V gives CDR1 SNHLY, CDR2 FYNNEI. The CDR3 DNA follows: TGTGCCAGCAGTTTATGGGAGGGGGACAGAGCGAACACCGGGGAGCTGTCTTGG. It is translated as CASSLWEGDRANTGELSW.

Many counts were recorded for this clonotype. The chain links TRBV29-1 to TRBJ1-5; D is unclear. With 0 bases removed from V and 6 bases from J, the gap between germline ends came to 9 bases. Germline V gene sequence: CDR1 SQVTM, CDR2 ANQGSEA. The CDR3 contains 13 residues. CDR3 sequence (DNA): TGCAGCGTTGAAGAGGAGGTGGGTCAGCCCCAGCATTTT. Translation: CSVEEEVGQPQHF.

This clonotype turned up a few times. The chain has TRBV19 and TRBJ1-1, with 7 positions matching TRBD1. With V trimmed by 1 base and J by 5 bases, 4 bases remained unmatched. CDR3 length: 14 residues. In germline, CDR1 is LNHDA, CDR2 SQIVND (reference sequence). The CDR3 nucleotides read TGTGCCAGTAGTATAGGTAACAGGGGTACTGAAGCTTTCTTT. Amino acids: CASSIGNRGTEAFF.

The chain is built from TRBV12-3 or TRBV12-4 and TRBJ1-4; no firm D call. Trimming took 1 base from V and 0 from J, leaving 9 bases between them. The CDR3 has 16 residues. CDR3 nucleotides: TGTGCCAGCAGTTTAGGAGTCGGGGCAACTAATGAAAAACTGTTTTTT. This gives the protein CASSLGVGATNEKLFF.